Below are 2 T cell receptor beta chains sequenced from a single sample in a study of T cell responses to AZD1222 COVID-19 vaccine. Here immunoSEQ multiplex PCR was the method, and the copy in TCRdb shows in-frame clones only, minus some. The table shows 150,000 to 200,000 clones, with just over 90% occurring only once. The sequenced sample was peripheral blood, obtained on day 0 of AZD1222 vaccination. Receptor source: an adult in good health.

The J gene is TRBJ1-1, the V gene TRBV4-1; D unclear. The germline gives CDR1 MGHRA, CDR2 YSYEKL. Deletions cut 2 bases from V and 0 bases from J, with 7 bases between. The CDR3 runs 14 residues. The CDR3 DNA reads TGCGCCAGCAGCCAACACTTACTGAACACTGAAGCTTTCTTT. It codes for CASSQHLLNTEAFF.

The DNA of the CDR3 is TGTGCCAGCAGTTTCGATAGCGGGGGGGCGAATGAGCAGTTCTTC. Its translation: CASSFDSGGANEQFF. The genes are TRBV27 and TRBJ2-1; the match to TRBD2 covers 11 bases. The CDR3 has 15 residues. Trimming removed 3 bases from V and 7 bases from J; junction bases left unmatched: 5. From germline, CDR1 is MNHEY and CDR2 SMNVEV (reference sequence).